This TCR beta chain was sequenced in a study of T-cell reconstitution after alpha-beta-depleted transplantation in children. Trimming took 3 bases from V and 4 from J; bases not matched to a gene: 6. CDR1 and CDR2 from the germline V gene are KGHSH and LQKENI. The CDR3 runs to 15 residues. Unique molecular identifiers were used to barcode this TCRbeta library. TCRdb passed the PCR reads through MiXCR, listing each CDR3 protein once. The data hold some 490,000 distinct CDR3 sequences, with around an eighth observed a single time. This clonotype appeared a few times. This TCR came from a human donor who donated a stem cell graft to a child with combined immunodeficiency. This rearrangement joins TRBV18 to TRBJ2-1; 7 positions match TRBD2. The sequencing here drew on PBMCs from the stem cell graft donor, taken from the stem cell graft. The CDR3 loop reads CASSPERGEYNEQFF. In nucleotides, the CDR3 is TGTGCCAGCTCACCCGAGCGGGGAGAGTACAATGAGCAGTTCTTC.